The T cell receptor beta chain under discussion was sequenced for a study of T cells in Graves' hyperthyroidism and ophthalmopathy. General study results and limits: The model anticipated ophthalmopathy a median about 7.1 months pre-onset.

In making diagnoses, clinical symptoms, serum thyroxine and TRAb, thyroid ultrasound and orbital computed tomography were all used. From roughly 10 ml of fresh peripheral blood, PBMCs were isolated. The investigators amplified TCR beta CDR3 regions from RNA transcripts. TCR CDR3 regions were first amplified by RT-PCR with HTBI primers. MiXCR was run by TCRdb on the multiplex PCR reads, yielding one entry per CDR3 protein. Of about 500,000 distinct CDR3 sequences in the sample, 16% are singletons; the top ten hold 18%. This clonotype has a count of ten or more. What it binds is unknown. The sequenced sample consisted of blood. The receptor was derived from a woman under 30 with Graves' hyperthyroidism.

The DNA of the CDR3 is TGTGCCAGTAGTATCGGGGGAAGATTGAATCAGCCCCAGCATTTT. Protein sequence: CASSIGGRLNQPQHF. This sequence joins TRBV19 and TRBJ1-5; D is perhaps TRBD1 (5 bases). V lost 3 bases and J lost 4, with 13 bases in between. The CDR3 is 15 amino acids. Germline CDR1 reads LNHDA; CDR2 reads SQIVND (reference sequence).